Listed below are T cell receptor beta chains from one sample, sequenced in a study of blood T cells in healthy people across ages. From the 5' RACE reads, TCRdb called clonotypes with MiXCR, one entry per CDR3 protein. Among roughly 1.5 million distinct CDR3 sequences, approximately 43% were seen once, and the ten largest hold about 4%. Source material: blood. These receptors all stem from a woman aged 18-29 years in good health. CDR3s include the opening cysteine and the closing phenylalanine or tryptophan. The D gene is left open where the match is weak. Expanded clones are given a class, and other clones once, few, many or no size at all.

v_gene	d_gene	abundance	j_gene	CDR3nt	CDR3aa
TRBV7-9	-	few	TRBJ2-3	TGTGCCAGCAGCTTTGGGTGGGCGCGGACAGATACGCAGTATTTT	CASSFGWARTDTQYF
TRBV7-2	-	-	TRBJ1-2	TGTGCCAGCAGCTGGGTCAACTATGGCTACACCTTC	CASSWVNYGYTF
TRBV2	-	-	TRBJ2-3	TGTGCCAGCACGAGTCTAATTAGCACAGATACGCAGTATTTT	CASTSLISTDTQYF
TRBV20-1	-	-	TRBJ1-2	TGCAGTGTGTCCCCTAACTATGGCTACACCTTC	CSVSPNYGYTF
TRBV6-5	-	-	TRBJ1-4	TGTGCCAGCAGTGTACTGGCAGGGCCTAATGAAAAACTGTTTTTT	CASSVLAGPNEKLFF
TRBV7-2	-	-	TRBJ1-5	TGTGCCAGCAGCTTAGATCGCCCAGGGCAGCCGTATAGCAATCAGCCCCAGCATTTT	CASSLDRPGQPYSNQPQHF
TRBV7-8	-	few	TRBJ1-4	TGTGCCAGCAGCCCGTACCCCGGTGCAACTAATGAAAAACTGTTTTTT	CASSPYPGATNEKLFF
TRBV15	TRBD2	-	TRBJ2-3	TGTGCCACCGGCAAAGGACTAGCGGGAGACACAGATACGCAGTATTTT	CATGKGLAGDTDTQYF
TRBV6-1	-	few	TRBJ2-7	TGTGCCAGCACTCGGGACCTCCACCTTTTCTACGAGCAGTACTTC	CASTRDLHLFYEQYF
TRBV18	-	-	TRBJ1-1	TGTGCCAGCGCACCATCAGGGTACACTGAAGCTTTCTTT	CASAPSGYTEAFF
TRBV10-3	-	many	TRBJ2-3	TGTGCCATCAGTAGCAGCGCCCCCACAGATACGCAGTATTTT	CAISSSAPTDTQYF
TRBV5-5	-	-	TRBJ2-7	TGTGCCAGCAGCTTGGGATTTTGGGGAGAAGAGACCAAGTACTTC	CASSLGFWGEETKYF
TRBV20-1	-	-	TRBJ1-5	TGCAGTGCTAGAGATAGGGGGACAACCGATCAGCCCCAGCATTTT	CSARDRGTTDQPQHF
TRBV5-1	-	few	TRBJ2-3	TGCGCCAGCTTCCTCGGCCAGGCCACCACAGATACGCAGTATTTT	CASFLGQATTDTQYF
TRBV6-6	-	many	TRBJ2-1	TGTGCCAGCAGTTCAATCGGGACGACGGGTGAGCAGTTCTTC	CASSSIGTTGEQFF
TRBV27	-	-	TRBJ1-4	TGTGCCAGCAGCCCATCAACCCCACCGTTGTATGAAAAACTGTTTTTT	CASSPSTPPLYEKLFF
TRBV6-5	-	-	TRBJ1-5	TGTGCCAGCAGTTTTCAGCAGGGTTATCAGCCCCAGCATTTT	CASSFQQGYQPQHF
TRBV4-3	-	few	TRBJ1-2	TGCGCCAGCAGCCAAGATTTCAGGGGTGATGGCTACACCTTC	CASSQDFRGDGYTF
TRBV4-2	TRBD2	-	TRBJ2-1	TGTGCCAGCAGCCGAGATAGAGGGACTAGCGGGAAGGATGAGCAGTTCTTC	CASSRDRGTSGKDEQFF
TRBV3-1	-	-	TRBJ2-1	TGTGCCAGCAGCCAAACGAGGAGGAAAACCGACAATGAGCAGTTCTTC	CASSQTRRKTDNEQFF
TRBV20-1	-	-	TRBJ2-7	TGCAGTGCTAGAGATCAAGCTATTAAAGGGGAGCAGTACTTC	CSARDQAIKGEQYF
TRBV4-3	TRBD2	few	TRBJ2-7	TGCGCCAGCAGCCAAGGGACTAGCGGGTACGACGTTTCGTACGAGCAGTACTTC	CASSQGTSGYDVSYEQYF
TRBV3-1	-	-	TRBJ2-1	TGTGCCAGCAGGAACAGGGTTACGCACAATGAGCAGTTCTTC	CASRNRVTHNEQFF
TRBV18	TRBD1	-	TRBJ2-7	TGTGCCAGCTCGATGGGACAGGGGAAAAACGAGCAGTACTTC	CASSMGQGKNEQYF
TRBV6-5	TRBD2	few	TRBJ2-1	TGTGCCAGCAGACACGGACTAGCGGGACATGAGCAGTTCTTC	CASRHGLAGHEQFF
TRBV18	-	many	TRBJ2-3	TGTGCCAGCTCACCACAAACAGATACGCAGTATTTT	CASSPQTDTQYF
TRBV10-2	-	-	TRBJ1-2	TGCGCCAGCAGTGTCAGGGAGTATGGCTACACCTTC	CASSVREYGYTF
TRBV6-5	-	-	TRBJ2-1	TGTGCCAGCAGCACCTCCCGGGATCTTTACAATGAGCAGTTCTTC	CASSTSRDLYNEQFF
TRBV29-1	-	few	TRBJ1-2	TGCAGCGTTGATAGTGCCACCCGTAACTATGGCTACACCTTC	CSVDSATRNYGYTF